These T cell receptor beta chains were read from a single sample in a study of CD4 T cells in relation to SARS-CoV-2 and coronaviruses. Generated by immunoSEQ multiplex PCR, the TCRdb table keeps only in-frame clones and is missing some. The sample consists of 20,000 to 30,000 clones, roughly 80% of them appearing once. Their antigens remain unidentified. The specimen was CD4+ T cells from PBMCs, cultured in vitro. Receptor source: a human donor in good health. Each CDR3 is given with its conserved first and last residue. The D gene is left open where the match is weak. The size entry is marked missing in some rows and otherwise reads once, few, many or a size class.

CDR3 | DNA | V | D | J | size
CASSRGGTGTSDTQYF | TGCGCCAGCAGCCGAGGCGGGACAGGGACCTCAGATACGCAGTATTTT | TRBV5-1 | TRBD1 | TRBJ2-3 | .
CASSLDAGRNTEAFF | TGTGCCAGCAGCTTGGATGCGGGGCGGAACACTGAAGCTTTCTTT | TRBV5-4 | . | TRBJ1-1 | few
CASSFPGQGAGAFF | TGTGCCAGCAGCTTTCCGGGACAGGGGGCTGGAGCTTTCTTT | TRBV5-4 | TRBD1 | TRBJ1-1 | .
CASSQMGMSNQPQHF | TGCGCCAGCAGCCAAATGGGGATGAGCAATCAGCCCCAGCATTTT | TRBV4-1 | . | TRBJ1-5 | .
CASTRREGFGEAFF | TGTGCCAGCACCCGCCGTGAGGGTTTTGGTGAAGCTTTCTTT | TRBV3-1/TRBV3-2 | . | TRBJ1-1 | few
CASSFGGGTEAFF | TGTGCCAGCAGTTTCGGGGGGGGGACTGAAGCTTTCTTT | TRBV12-3/TRBV12-4 | . | TRBJ1-1 | .
CASSPRGRGAFF | TGTGCCAGCAGTCCCAGGGGGCGCGGAGCTTTCTTT | TRBV6-2/TRBV6-3 | TRBD1 | TRBJ1-1 | .
CAVAEGGISEAFF | TGTGCCGTGGCGGAAGGGGGCATCTCCGAAGCTTTCTTT | TRBV10-3 | TRBD1 | TRBJ1-1 | .
CASSLGDFNTGELFF | TGTGCCAGCAGCTTAGGGGACTTTAACACCGGGGAGCTGTTTTTT | TRBV7-7 | . | TRBJ2-2 | .
CASSQRDSAYEQYF | TGTGCCAGCAGCCAACGGGATTCCGCCTACGAGCAGTACTTC | TRBV16 | . | TRBJ2-7 | .
CASSSRTGDSNQPQHF | TGTGCCAGCAGCTCTAGGACAGGGGACTCCAATCAGCCCCAGCATTTT | TRBV6-2/TRBV6-3 | TRBD1 | TRBJ1-5 | .
CASSLSQETQYF | TGTGCCAGCAGTCTCAGCCAAGAGACCCAGTACTTC | TRBV2 | . | TRBJ2-5 | .
CAPVHVQFLYF | TGTGCTCCCGTCCACGTCCAGTTTTTGTACTTC | TRBV24-1 | . | TRBJ2-7 | .
CASSLMAGDETQYF | TGTGCCAGCAGCTTAATGGCGGGAGATGAGACCCAGTACTTC | TRBV7-3 | TRBD2 | TRBJ2-5 | .
CASSIQNRVSNTEAFF | TGCGCCAGCAGCATACAAAACAGGGTCTCGAACACTGAAGCTTTCTTT | TRBV5-1 | . | TRBJ1-1 | .
CASSFSTSGLDTQYF | TGTGCCAGCAGTTTTTCGACTAGCGGTTTAGATACGCAGTATTTT | TRBV28 | TRBD2 | TRBJ2-3 | .
CASSSTMGGDTQYF | TGTGCCAGCAGCTCCACTATGGGGGGGGATACGCAGTATTTT | TRBV5-6 | TRBD2 | TRBJ2-3 | .
CASSRPGTGASTYEQYF | TGTGCCAGCAGTCGTCCCGGGACAGGGGCGAGCACCTACGAGCAGTACTTC | TRBV7-2 | TRBD1 | TRBJ2-7 | .
CASSLGGSGNYEQYF | TGTGCTAGCAGCTTAGGGGGTAGCGGGAACTACGAGCAGTACTTC | TRBV7-7 | TRBD2 | TRBJ2-7 | .
CASRAGTYYGYTF | TGTGCCAGCAGAGCAGGTACCTACTATGGCTACACCTTC | TRBV27 | . | TRBJ1-2 | .
CASHRGTDSPLHF | TGTGCCAGCCACAGGGGTACGGATTCACCCCTCCACTTT | TRBV6-5 | TRBD1 | TRBJ1-6 | .
CASSSDSYEAFF | TGTGCCAGCAGTTCGGACAGCTATGAAGCTTTCTTT | TRBV12-3/TRBV12-4 | . | TRBJ1-1 | once
CASSYSGRGRYEQYF | TGTGCCAGCAGTTACTCCGGACGGGGCCGATACGAGCAGTACTTC | TRBV6-5 | . | TRBJ2-7 | .
CASSFRGNNEQFF | TGTGCCAGCAGCTTCCGGGGAAACAATGAGCAGTTCTTC | TRBV9 | . | TRBJ2-1 | .
CASSPDGLMNTEAFF | TGTGCCAGCAGCCCGGACGGATTAATGAACACTGAAGCTTTCTTT | TRBV5-4 | . | TRBJ1-1 | .
CASSPDRANQPQHF | TGTGCCAGCAGCCCAGACAGGGCCAATCAGCCCCAGCATTTT | TRBV5-5 | TRBD1 | TRBJ1-5 | few
CASSVGGGGSYNEQFF | TGTGCCAGCAGCGTAGGGGGCGGGGGTTCCTACAATGAGCAGTTCTTC | TRBV9 | TRBD2 | TRBJ2-1 | .
CASSLGSGMVSYEQYF | TGTGCCAGCAGCTTAGGTAGCGGGATGGTTTCCTACGAGCAGTACTTC | TRBV7-8 | TRBD2 | TRBJ2-7 | .
CASSPPREGGTGGLRNTGELFF | TGCGCCAGCAGTCCACCGCGGGAGGGGGGGACAGGGGGCCTGAGGAACACCGGGGAGCTGTTTTTT | TRBV23-1 | TRBD1 | TRBJ2-2 | .
CASSLGWDRGSYEQYF | TGCGCCAGCAGCTTGGGATGGGACAGGGGTTCCTACGAGCAGTACTTC | TRBV5-1 | TRBD1 | TRBJ2-7 | once
CASSANLGTAYNEQFF | TGTGCCAGTAGTGCCAATTTAGGGACAGCTTACAATGAGCAGTTCTTC | TRBV19 | TRBD1 | TRBJ2-1 | .
CASSFVGGEQFF | TGTGCCAGCAGCTTTGTGGGCGGTGAGCAGTTCTTC | TRBV7-2 | . | TRBJ2-1 | .
CSVVGGDRSTYEQYF | TGCAGCGTTGTGGGGGGGGACAGGTCTACCTACGAGCAGTACTTC | TRBV29-1 | . | TRBJ2-7 | .
CASSVGVGEQYF | TGTGCCAGCAGCGTAGGGGTGGGCGAGCAGTACTTC | TRBV9 | . | TRBJ2-7 | .
CASSLGGQGATEAFF | TGTGCCAGCAGCTTAGGGGGACAGGGGGCGACTGAAGCTTTCTTT | TRBV7-2 | TRBD1 | TRBJ1-1 | .
CASSVPGVTETQYF | TGTGCCAGCAGTGTTCCAGGGGTCACAGAGACCCAGTACTTC | TRBV2 | . | TRBJ2-5 | once
CASSEDLSPNQPQHF | TGTGCCAGCAGTGAAGACCTTAGTCCCAATCAGCCCCAGCATTTT | TRBV6-1 | . | TRBJ1-5 | .
CASSARTGGGNEQFF | TGTGCCAGCAGTGCCAGGACGGGGGGGGGCAATGAGCAGTTCTTC | TRBV2 | TRBD2 | TRBJ2-1 | few
CSALGETQYF | TGCAGTGCTCTTGGAGAGACCCAGTACTTC | TRBV20-1 | . | TRBJ2-5 | .
CASSLVGNYEQYF | TGTGCCAGCAGCTTAGTAGGCAACTACGAGCAGTACTTC | TRBV11-2 | . | TRBJ2-7 | .
CASRLGQRNQPQHF | TGTGCCAGCCGGTTGGGACAGCGCAATCAGCCCCAGCATTTT | TRBV2 | TRBD1 | TRBJ1-5 | once
CASSSVTSNQPQHF | TGTGCCAGCAGCTCGGTTACTAGCAATCAGCCCCAGCATTTT | TRBV2 | . | TRBJ1-5 | .
CASRDFNEQFF | TGCGCCAGTAGGGACTTCAATGAGCAGTTCTTC | TRBV5-1 | . | TRBJ2-1 | .
CASSFSSGTDTQYF | TGTGCCAGCAGCTTCTCTAGCGGCACAGATACGCAGTATTTT | TRBV5-5 | . | TRBJ2-3 | .
CAAVWDIQYF | TGTGCCGCGGTCTGGGACATTCAGTACTTC | TRBV24-1 | . | TRBJ2-4 | once
CASSQGGERSSYNEQFF | TGCGCCAGCAGCCAGGGGGGGGAGAGGAGCTCCTACAATGAGCAGTTCTTC | TRBV4-1 | TRBD2 | TRBJ2-1 | .
CASSLSGPKGNSPLHF | TGTGCCAGCAGTTTATCAGGGCCAAAAGGGAATTCACCCCTCCACTTT | TRBV27 | . | TRBJ1-6 | .
CASSQDLGPSSYNEQFF | TGTGCCAGCAGCCAAGATCTGGGGCCGAGCTCCTACAATGAGCAGTTCTTC | TRBV3-1/TRBV3-2 | . | TRBJ2-1 | .
CASSLGTDTQYF | TGTGCCAGCAGCTTGGGCACAGATACGCAGTATTTT | TRBV11-3 | . | TRBJ2-3 | .
CASSSTGGFTYEQYF | TGCGCCAGCAGCTCTACAGGGGGTTTTACCTACGAGCAGTACTTC | TRBV5-1 | TRBD1 | TRBJ2-7 | few